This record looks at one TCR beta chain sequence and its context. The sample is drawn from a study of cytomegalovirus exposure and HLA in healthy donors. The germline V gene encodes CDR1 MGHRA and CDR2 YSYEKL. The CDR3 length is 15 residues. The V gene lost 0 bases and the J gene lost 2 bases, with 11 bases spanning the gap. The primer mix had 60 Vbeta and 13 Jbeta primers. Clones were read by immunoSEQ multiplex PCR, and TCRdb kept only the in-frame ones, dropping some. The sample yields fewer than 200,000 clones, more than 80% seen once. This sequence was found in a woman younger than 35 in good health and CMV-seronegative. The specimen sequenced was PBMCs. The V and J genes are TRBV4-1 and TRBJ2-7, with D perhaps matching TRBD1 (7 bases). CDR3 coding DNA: TGCGCCAGCAGCCAAGAGGAGGGGGCCCCCTACGAGCAGTACTTC. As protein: CASSQEEGAPYEQYF.